The clone carrying this T cell receptor (beta chain) was seen more than once but under ten times. What it recognizes is unknown. The entry originates in a study of cytomegalovirus exposure and HLA in healthy donors. Findings and limits, study-wide: Among donors in an Asian-associated ancestry cluster, a later analysis reportedly found fewer N-insertions than the approximately 700-donor mean.

After removal of 6 bases from V and 4 bases from J, the junction contained 4 bases not matched to a gene. Germline-derived CDR1 and CDR2 are WSHSY and SAAADI. This CDR3 is built from 15 residues. With 60 Vbeta and 13 Jbeta primers, the PCR was carried out. Profiled with immunoSEQ multiplex PCR; TCRdb holds only in-frame clones, not every one. The sample holds around 180,000 clones, about four fifths seen once. The source material was PBMCs. The chain is built from TRBV10-2 and TRBJ2-1, with TRBD2 identical over 12 bases. This TCR derives from a woman between 45 and 60 years old in good health and CMV-seronegative. DNA of the CDR3: TGCGCCAGCAGCCGGACTAGCGGGATTTACAATGAGCAGTTCTTC. Translated: CASSRTSGIYNEQFF.